Listed here is a single TCR beta chain. The antigen this receptor binds is unknown. One base away there is no much larger clone; base qualities are not given. Through the immunoSEQ TRB Survey service, multiplex V and J primers were used to amplify rearranged CDR3 beta regions from genomic DNA. To keep sequencing depth equal across samples, survey-level depth of up to 500,000 reads per sample was applied. The libraries were purified and pooled, then sequenced using Illumina technology. The authors' analysis ran thus. Productive clonality, sample overlap, pairwise scatters, CDR3 beta length, V/D/J gene usage and productiveness were all assessed with the immunoSEQ online tools. Calculated diversity was defined as the number of unique rearrangements divided by total templates times 100, and Shannon and Simpson indices were additionally computed. Principal component analysis used the R prcomp function and ggbiplot package on Z-score normalized data. Morisita's index was used to measure clonal overlap between blood and rectum within each subject. Here the immuneACCESS table is served through TCRdb, limited to in-frame sequences with V and J called. Missing clones are a known gap in these copies; in checked studies unresolved V genes cover under half, and the rest lacks a known reason. V and J calls and clone size are those listed in that table; D and trimming were worked out from the DNA. This sample gives approximately 32,000 clones in total; roughly 82% of them show up just once. 3.5% to 4.5% of the sample lies in the top ten.

This record belongs to a study of pediatric ulcerative colitis (dated by TCRdb to the late 2010s). Regarding the study in general: Among the ulcerative colitis patients, about seven had pancolitis and two had left-sided colitis, and histology in every patient was consistent with ulcerative colitis. From nine newly diagnosed, treatment-naive pediatric ulcerative colitis patients and four non-IBD control children, paired blood and rectal samples were collected. By Pediatric Ulcerative Colitis Activity Index, a couple of patients had mild disease, four had moderate disease and three had acute severe colitis. Study-wide conclusions, independent of this receptor: Controls, mild-moderate and acute severe colitis patients were separated by rectal repertoire features, and reduced rectal diversity due to clonal expansions was observed in acute severe colitis. Repertoires were derived from total lymphocyte DNA, so rare subsets such as regulatory T cells may have patterns not reflected. Two rectal CDR3 clonotypes were detected in all ulcerative colitis patients and were not detected in any of the controls. Only a handful of individuals were included in the healthy control group, which was small. A couple of patients' blood samples yielded substantially fewer templates for technical reasons and were excluded from blood-rectal overlap analysis. Clonal overlap between a subject's own blood and rectum was significantly greater in ulcerative colitis patients than in controls, which suggests more T cell trafficking to inflamed tissue.

V lost 0 bases and J lost 6 bases, and the count of bases not matched to a germline gene is 7. From its cysteine to its phenylalanine, the CDR3 spans 15 amino acids. Only the CDR3 DNA is retained, 45 bases long and in frame from the first base. The germline V gene sets CDR1 to MNHEY and CDR2 to SVGAGI. Before the diagnostic colonoscopy, none of the ulcerative colitis patients had been given immunosuppressive medication. Blood was sampled at the time of the colonoscopy. The Wizard kit (Promega) was used to extract genomic DNA from blood and intestinal samples. Input material: blood. The chain was built from TRBV6-5 and TRBJ1-2; TRBD1 fits 7 bases in the junction. The TCR sequence derives from a boy aged 10-17 years with severe ulcerative colitis. The CDR3 loop reads CASSYSVLTGNGYTF. In nucleotides, the sequence is TGTGCCAGCAGTTACTCGGTCTTGACAGGGAATGGCTACACCTTC.